The rows below give T cell receptor beta chains drawn from one sample of a study of blood T cell repertoires in COVID-19. The method was immunoSEQ multiplex PCR; TCRdb's version includes in-frame clones alone and lacks a portion of them. This table has about 120,000 clones, around 78% appearing once. Sequencing used peripheral blood. All receptors come from a man aged 25 to 45 with acute or convalescent COVID-19. Both conserved end residues are part of each CDR3. The order of the fields is V gene, CDR3 length, CDR3 protein.

>TRBV4-2|16
CASSQLGTGEGETQYF
>TRBV6-5|13
CASKQVINTEAFF
>TRBV30|18
CAWSSSGGYLLAKNIQYF
>TRBV24-1|14
CATSGAGAYNEQFF
>TRBV15|14
CATSRDRLNQPQHF
>TRBV12-3/TRBV12-4|13
CASSGLAGIEQFF
>TRBV3-1/TRBV3-2|16
CASSRDLGVCTDTQYF
>TRBV27|14
CASYLGQGRTEAFF
>TRBV5-1|16
CASSLVFGGSSYEQYF
>TRBV6-2/TRBV6-3|13
CASSTTGWAEQFF
>TRBV30|13
CAWIKRMNTEAFF
>TRBV4-2|16
CASSQDRTGGGYGYTF
>TRBV7-9|14
CASSPTGNNSPLHF
>TRBV11-2|15
CASSLGTGTNEKLFF
>TRBV4-2|15
CASSQAYGLQETQYF
>TRBV24-1|13
CATGGQSNTEAFF
>TRBV6-2/TRBV6-3|14
CASRRDRVWYEQYF
>TRBV5-4|18
CASSAGLAGVSSYNEQFF
>TRBV10-3|11
CAIQDGNTIYF
>TRBV27|15
CASNLAGFGTDTQYF
>TRBV5-1|16
CASSLAGEALYNEQFF
>TRBV10-1|14
CASSEHSGVPELFF
>TRBV7-9|16
CASSPDRGGMNTEAFF
>TRBV25-1|16
CASSESDRARTGELFF
>TRBV7-2|15
CASSLGGQGSYGYTF
>TRBV7-2|14
CASSPRGGETEAFF
>TRBV7-8|14
CASSLSWTATEAFF